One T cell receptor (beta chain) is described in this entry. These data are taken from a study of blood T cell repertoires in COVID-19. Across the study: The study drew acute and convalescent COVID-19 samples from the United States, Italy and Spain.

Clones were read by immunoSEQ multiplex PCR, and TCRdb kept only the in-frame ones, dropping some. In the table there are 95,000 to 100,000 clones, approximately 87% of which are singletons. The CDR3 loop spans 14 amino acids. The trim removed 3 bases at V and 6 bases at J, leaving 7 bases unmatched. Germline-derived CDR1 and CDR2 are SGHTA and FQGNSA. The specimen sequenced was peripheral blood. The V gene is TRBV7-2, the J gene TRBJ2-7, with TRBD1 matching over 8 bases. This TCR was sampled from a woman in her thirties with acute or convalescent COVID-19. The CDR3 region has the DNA TGTGCCAGCAGCTTCGGACAGGGTATCTCCGAGCAGTACTTC. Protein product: CASSFGQGISEQYF.